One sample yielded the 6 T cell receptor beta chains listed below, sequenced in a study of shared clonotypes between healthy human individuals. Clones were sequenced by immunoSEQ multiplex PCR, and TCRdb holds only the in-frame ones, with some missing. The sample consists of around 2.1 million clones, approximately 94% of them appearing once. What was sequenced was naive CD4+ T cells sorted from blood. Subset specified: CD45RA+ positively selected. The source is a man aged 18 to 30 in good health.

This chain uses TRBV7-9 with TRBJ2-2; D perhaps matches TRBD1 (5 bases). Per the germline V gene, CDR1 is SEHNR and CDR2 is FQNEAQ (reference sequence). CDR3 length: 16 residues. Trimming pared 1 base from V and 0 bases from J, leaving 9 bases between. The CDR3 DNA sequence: TGTGCCAGCAGCTTAGATTGGGGCGCGAACACCGGGGAGCTGTTTTTT. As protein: CASSLDWGANTGELFF.

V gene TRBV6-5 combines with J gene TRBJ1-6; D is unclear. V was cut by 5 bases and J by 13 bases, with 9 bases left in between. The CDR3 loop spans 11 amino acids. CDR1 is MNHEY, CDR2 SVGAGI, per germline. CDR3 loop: CASSEAPPLHF. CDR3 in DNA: TGTGCCAGCAGTGAAGCTCCCCCCCTCCACTTT.

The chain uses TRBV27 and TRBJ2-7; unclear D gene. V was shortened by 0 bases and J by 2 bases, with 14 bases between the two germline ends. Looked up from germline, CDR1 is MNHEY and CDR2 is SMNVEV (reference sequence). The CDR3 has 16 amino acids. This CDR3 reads CASSLSAAKYPYEQYF. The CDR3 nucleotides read TGTGCCAGCAGTTTATCGGCAGCGAAGTATCCCTACGAGCAGTACTTC.

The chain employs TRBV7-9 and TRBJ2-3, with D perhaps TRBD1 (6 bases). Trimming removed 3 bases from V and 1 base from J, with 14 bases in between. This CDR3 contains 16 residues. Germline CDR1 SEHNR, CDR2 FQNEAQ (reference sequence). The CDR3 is CASSFPGDSGTDTQYF. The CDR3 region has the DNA TGTGCCAGCAGCTTCCCAGGGGATAGTGGCACAGATACGCAGTATTTT. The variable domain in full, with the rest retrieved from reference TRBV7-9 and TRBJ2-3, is DTGVSQNPRHKITKRGQNVTFRCDPISEHNRLYWYRQTLGQGPEFLTYFQNEAQLEKSRLLSDRFSAERPKGSFSTLEIQRTEQGDSAMYLCASSFPGDSGTDTQYFGPGTRLTVL.

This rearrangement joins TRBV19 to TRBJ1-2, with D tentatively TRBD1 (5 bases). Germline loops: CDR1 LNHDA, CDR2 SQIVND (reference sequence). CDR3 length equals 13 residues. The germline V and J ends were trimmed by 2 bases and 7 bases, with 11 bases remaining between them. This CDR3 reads CASSIWGSTGYTF. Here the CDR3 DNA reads TGTGCCAGTAGTATATGGGGGAGCACTGGCTACACCTTC.

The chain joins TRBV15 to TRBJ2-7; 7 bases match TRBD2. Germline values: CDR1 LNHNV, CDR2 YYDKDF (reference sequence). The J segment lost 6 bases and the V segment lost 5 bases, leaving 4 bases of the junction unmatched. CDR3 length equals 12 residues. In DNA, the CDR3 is TGTGCCACCAGCCCCTCGGGGGGCGAGCAGTACTTC. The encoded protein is CATSPSGGEQYF.